One T cell receptor beta chain is described in this entry. The data stem from a study of blood T cell repertoires in COVID-19. Study background: The study drew acute and convalescent COVID-19 samples from the United States, Italy and Spain. The analysed material was cDNA or gDNA that came from T cells, B-cell-depleted T cells, or PBMCs.

Trimming at V came to 5 bases and at J to 4 bases, leaving 12 bases not matched to a gene. The CDR3 spans 16 residues. Germline-derived CDR1 and CDR2 are LNHDA and SQIVND (reference sequence). In the original analysis: Reference gene primer amplification gave estimated nucleated cell counts. Only in-frame clones appear in the TCRdb table, and some are missing; sequencing was by immunoSEQ multiplex PCR. V, J and clone size are taken as reported in that table, and D and trimming were inferred from the DNA itself. The data contain 250,000 to 300,000 clones, 87% of them singletons. The chain uses TRBV19 and TRBJ2-5; TRBD1 matches at 8 bases. Sequenced input: peripheral blood. This receptor was identified in a woman between 40 and 50 years old who had recovered from COVID-19. This CDR3 reads CASSPGQGPPAETQYF. The DNA for the CDR3 is TGTGCCAGTAGTCCAGGACAGGGCCCGCCGGCAGAGACCCAGTACTTC.